Listed here are 4 T cell receptor beta chains from one sample, sequenced in a study of T cell responses to AZD1222 COVID-19 vaccine. Assay used: immunoSEQ multiplex PCR; TCRdb lists only in-frame clones, some missing. In the table there are 110,000 or so clones, around nine tenths of which are singletons. The source was peripheral blood, collected on day 0 of MenACWY control vaccination. These receptors were obtained from an adult in good health.

The chain is built from TRBV30 and TRBJ1-5, with D tentatively TRBD1 (5 bases). Per the germline V gene, CDR1 is GTSNPN and CDR2 is SVGIG (reference sequence). V was pared by 5 bases and J by 7 bases, with 15 bases between. The CDR3 loop spans 13 amino acids. DNA for the CDR3: TGTGCCTGGGCACGGGACGAGAAACAGCCCCAGCATTTT. Protein: CAWARDEKQPQHF.

The gene calls are TRBV6-6 and TRBJ1-2; TRBD1 agrees at 9 bases. V was clipped by 7 bases and J by 4 bases; unmatched bases: 13. This CDR3 region has 16 residues. In germline, CDR1 is MNHNY, CDR2 SVGAGI (reference sequence). CDR3 sequence reads: CASNTRDRDPSYGYTF. The CDR3 bases are TGTGCCAGCAACACCCGGGACAGGGATCCGAGCTATGGCTACACCTTC.

The genes are TRBV4-1 and TRBJ1-2; possibly TRBD1 for D (5 bases). This CDR3 contains 14 residues. V was clipped by 1 base and J by 4 bases, with 10 bases between them. Germline values: CDR1 MGHRA, CDR2 YSYEKL. CDR3 coding DNA: TGCGCCAGCAGCCAAGCAGGGAGAGGCTATGGCTACACCTTC. Translation gives CASSQAGRGYGYTF.

The chain combines TRBV28 with TRBJ2-7; 8 positions match TRBD1. From germline, CDR1 is MDHEN and CDR2 SYDVKM. V dropped 6 bases and J dropped 3; count of bases not matched to a gene: 13. The CDR3 contains 16 residues. CDR3 protein: CASSQLGQGHSYEQYF. The CDR3 DNA sequence: TGTGCCAGCAGCCAGCTCGGACAGGGTCACAGCTACGAGCAGTACTTC. Together with reference TRBV28 and TRBJ2-7, the CDR3 gives the full variable domain: DVKVTQSSRYLVKRTGEKVFLECVQDMDHENMFWYRQDPGLGLRLIYFSYDVKMKEKGDIPEGYSVSREKKERFSLILESASTNQTSMYLCASSQLGQGHSYEQYFGPGTRLTVT.